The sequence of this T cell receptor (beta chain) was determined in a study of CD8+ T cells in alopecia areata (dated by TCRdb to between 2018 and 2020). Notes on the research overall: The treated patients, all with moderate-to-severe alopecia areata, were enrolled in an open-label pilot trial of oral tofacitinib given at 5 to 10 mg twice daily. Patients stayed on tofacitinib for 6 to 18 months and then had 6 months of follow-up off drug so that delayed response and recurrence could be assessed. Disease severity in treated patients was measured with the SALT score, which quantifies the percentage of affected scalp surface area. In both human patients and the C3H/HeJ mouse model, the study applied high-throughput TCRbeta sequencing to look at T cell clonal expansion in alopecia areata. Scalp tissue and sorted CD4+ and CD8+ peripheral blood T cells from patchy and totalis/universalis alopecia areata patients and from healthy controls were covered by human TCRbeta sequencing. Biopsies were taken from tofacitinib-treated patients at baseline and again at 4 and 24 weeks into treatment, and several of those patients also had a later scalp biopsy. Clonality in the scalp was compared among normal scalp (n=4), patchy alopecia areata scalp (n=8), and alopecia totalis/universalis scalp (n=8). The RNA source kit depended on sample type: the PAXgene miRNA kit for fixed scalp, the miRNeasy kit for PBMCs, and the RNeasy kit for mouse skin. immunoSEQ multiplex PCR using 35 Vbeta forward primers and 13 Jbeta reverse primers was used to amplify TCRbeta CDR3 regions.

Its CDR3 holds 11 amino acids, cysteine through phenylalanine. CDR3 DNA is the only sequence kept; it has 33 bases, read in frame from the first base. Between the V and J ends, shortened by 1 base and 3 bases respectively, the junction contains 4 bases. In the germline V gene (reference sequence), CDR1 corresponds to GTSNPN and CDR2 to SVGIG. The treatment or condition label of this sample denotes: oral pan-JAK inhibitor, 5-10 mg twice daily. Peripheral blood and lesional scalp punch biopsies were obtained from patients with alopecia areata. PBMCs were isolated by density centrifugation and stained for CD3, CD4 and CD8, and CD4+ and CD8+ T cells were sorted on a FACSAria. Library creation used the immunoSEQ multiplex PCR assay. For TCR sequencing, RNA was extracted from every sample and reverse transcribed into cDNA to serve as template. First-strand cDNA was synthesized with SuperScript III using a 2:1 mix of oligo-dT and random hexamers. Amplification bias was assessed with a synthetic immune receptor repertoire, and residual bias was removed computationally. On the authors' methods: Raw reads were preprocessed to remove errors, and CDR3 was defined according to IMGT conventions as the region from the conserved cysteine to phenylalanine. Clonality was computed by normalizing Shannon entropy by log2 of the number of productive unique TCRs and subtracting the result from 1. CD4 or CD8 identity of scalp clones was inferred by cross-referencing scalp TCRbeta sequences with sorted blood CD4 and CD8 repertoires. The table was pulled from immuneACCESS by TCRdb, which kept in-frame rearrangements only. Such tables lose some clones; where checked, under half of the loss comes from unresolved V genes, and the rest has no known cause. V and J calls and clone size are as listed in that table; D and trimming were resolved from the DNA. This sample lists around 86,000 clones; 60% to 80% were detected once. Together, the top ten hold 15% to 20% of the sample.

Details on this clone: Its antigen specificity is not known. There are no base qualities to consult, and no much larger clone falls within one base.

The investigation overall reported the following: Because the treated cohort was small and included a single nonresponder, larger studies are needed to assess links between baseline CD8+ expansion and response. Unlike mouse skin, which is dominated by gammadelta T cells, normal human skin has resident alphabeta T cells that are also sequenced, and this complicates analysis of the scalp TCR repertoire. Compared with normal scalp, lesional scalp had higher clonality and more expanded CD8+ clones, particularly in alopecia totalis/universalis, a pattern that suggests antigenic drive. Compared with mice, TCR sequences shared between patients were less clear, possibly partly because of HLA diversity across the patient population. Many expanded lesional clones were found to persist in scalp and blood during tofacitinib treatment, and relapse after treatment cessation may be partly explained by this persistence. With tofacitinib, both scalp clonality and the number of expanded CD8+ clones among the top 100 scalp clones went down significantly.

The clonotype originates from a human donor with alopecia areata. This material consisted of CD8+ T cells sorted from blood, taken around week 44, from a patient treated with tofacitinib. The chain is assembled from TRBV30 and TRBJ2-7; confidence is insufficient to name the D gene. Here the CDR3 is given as CAWSADYEQYF. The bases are TGTGCCTGGAGTGCCGACTACGAGCAGTACTTC. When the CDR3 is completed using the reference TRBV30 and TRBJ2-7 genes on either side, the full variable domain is SQTIHQWPATLVQPVGSPLSLECTVEGTSNPNLYWYRQAAGRGLQLLFYSVGIGQISSEVPQNLSASRPQDRQFILSSKKLLLSDSGFYLCAWSADYEQYFGPGTRLTVT.